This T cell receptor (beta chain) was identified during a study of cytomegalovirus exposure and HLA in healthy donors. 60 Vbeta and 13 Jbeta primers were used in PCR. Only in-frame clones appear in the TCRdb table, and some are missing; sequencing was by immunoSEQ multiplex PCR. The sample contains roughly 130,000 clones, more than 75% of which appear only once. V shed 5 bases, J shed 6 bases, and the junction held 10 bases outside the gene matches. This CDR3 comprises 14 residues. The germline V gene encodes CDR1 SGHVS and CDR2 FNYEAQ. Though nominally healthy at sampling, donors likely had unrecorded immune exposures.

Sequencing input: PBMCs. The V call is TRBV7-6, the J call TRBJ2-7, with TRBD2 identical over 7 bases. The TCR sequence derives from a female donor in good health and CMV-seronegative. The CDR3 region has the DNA TGTGCCAGCAGCCGCTACGGCAGGGAGGGCGAGCAGTACTTC. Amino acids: CASSRYGREGEQYF.